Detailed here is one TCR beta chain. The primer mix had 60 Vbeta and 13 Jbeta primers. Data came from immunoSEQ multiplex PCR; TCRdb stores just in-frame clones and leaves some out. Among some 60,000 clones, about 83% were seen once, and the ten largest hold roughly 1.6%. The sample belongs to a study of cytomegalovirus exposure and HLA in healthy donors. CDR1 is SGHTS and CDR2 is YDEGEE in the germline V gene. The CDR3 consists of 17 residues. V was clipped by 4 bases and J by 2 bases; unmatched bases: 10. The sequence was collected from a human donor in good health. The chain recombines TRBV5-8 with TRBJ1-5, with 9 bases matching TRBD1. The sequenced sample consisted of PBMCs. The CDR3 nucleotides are TGTGCCAGCAGCCGTAAACAGGGGGCGCGTGGCAATCAGCCCCAGCATTTT. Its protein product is CASSRKQGARGNQPQHF.